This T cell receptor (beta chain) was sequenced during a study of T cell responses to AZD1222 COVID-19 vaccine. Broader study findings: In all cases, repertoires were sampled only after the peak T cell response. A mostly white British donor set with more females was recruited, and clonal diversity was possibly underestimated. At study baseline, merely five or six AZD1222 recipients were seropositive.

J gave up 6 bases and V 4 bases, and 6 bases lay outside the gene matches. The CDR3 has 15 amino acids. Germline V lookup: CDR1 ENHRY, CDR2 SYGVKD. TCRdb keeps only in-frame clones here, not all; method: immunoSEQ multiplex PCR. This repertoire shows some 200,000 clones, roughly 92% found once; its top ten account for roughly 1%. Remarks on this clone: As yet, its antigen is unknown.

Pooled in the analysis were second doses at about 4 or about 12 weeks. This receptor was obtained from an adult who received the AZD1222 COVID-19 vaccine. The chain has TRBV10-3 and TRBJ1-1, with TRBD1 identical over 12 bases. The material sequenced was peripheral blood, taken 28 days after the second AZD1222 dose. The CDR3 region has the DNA TGTGCCATCAGTGCCGGGACAGGGGGCTCGCCTGAAGCTTTCTTT. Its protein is CAISAGTGGSPEAFF.